Listed here are 3 T cell receptor beta chains from one sample, sequenced in a study of blood T cell repertoires in COVID-19. Profiling relied on immunoSEQ multiplex PCR, and the TCRdb table lists in-frame clones only, not all of them. The profile shows under 200,000 clones, 80% to 95% of them singletons. The sample taken for sequencing was peripheral blood. All receptors come from a man aged 50 or older with acute or convalescent COVID-19.

The chain links TRBV4-2 to TRBJ2-3, with a tentative D call TRBD2 (6 bases). The CDR3 consists of 17 residues. Germline V lookup: CDR1 LGHNA, CDR2 YNFKEQ. V was shortened by 5 bases and J by 3 bases, with 21 bases between the two germline ends. The CDR3 loop is CASSLTFGTYETDTQYF. CDR3 coding DNA: TGTGCCAGCAGCTTGACTTTCGGGACTTACGAAACAGATACGCAGTATTTT.

This clone was picked up a small number of times. This chain connects TRBV27 to TRBJ2-7; the D gene is possibly TRBD2 (7 bases). This CDR3 region has 16 residues. The germline V and J ends were trimmed by 0 bases and 1 base, with 13 bases remaining between them. In germline, CDR1 is MNHEY, CDR2 SMNVEV (reference sequence). The DNA for the CDR3 is TGTGCCAGCAGTTTATCGGGGGCGGGAGATTCCTACGAGCAGTACTTC. Translation gives CASSLSGAGDSYEQYF.

The J gene is TRBJ1-4, the V gene TRBV19, with D perhaps TRBD1 (5 bases). Germline CDR1 reads LNHDA; CDR2 reads SQIVND (reference sequence). The CDR3 loop spans 15 amino acids. Trimming stripped 8 bases from V and 8 bases from J, with 21 bases between. This chain's CDR3 is CASEPGGRPREKLFF. CDR3 nucleotide sequence: TGTGCCAGTGAACCCGGGGGACGTCCCCGAGAAAAACTGTTTTTT.